A selection of T cell receptor beta chains follows, all from one sample in a study of T cells after yellow fever vaccination. TCRdb itself ran the 5' RACE reads through MiXCR, one entry per CDR3 protein. The table has hundreds of thousands of distinct CDR3 sequences, around 4% seen once. This specimen was PBMCs, taken on the day of the yellow fever booster vaccination. The receptors were sampled from a man younger than 35 who received the YFV17D yellow fever vaccine. The CDR3 runs from the conserved cysteine through the conserved F or W. The order of the fields is V gene, CDR3 length, clone size, D gene, J gene, CDR3 protein, CDR3 DNA. D genes are given only for firm matches. The size entry is marked missing in some rows and otherwise reads once, few, many or a size class.

v_gene: TRBV4-1; len: 17; abundance: few; d_gene: TRBD2; j_gene: TRBJ2-5; CDR3aa: CASSQNPSGRGQETQYF; CDR3nt: TGCGCCAGCAGCCAGAACCCTAGCGGGCGGGGACAAGAGACCCAGTACTTC
v_gene: TRBV5-1; len: 15; abundance: many; d_gene: -; j_gene: TRBJ2-7; CDR3aa: CASSYGRGERDEQYF; CDR3nt: TGCGCCAGCAGCTATGGACGGGGTGAGAGAGACGAGCAGTACTTC
v_gene: TRBV6-2/TRBV6-3; len: 14; abundance: many; d_gene: TRBD1; j_gene: TRBJ1-1; CDR3aa: CASTDRARGTEAFF; CDR3nt: TGTGCCAGCACCGACAGGGCCAGAGGCACTGAAGCTTTCTTT
v_gene: TRBV4-3; len: 17; abundance: few; d_gene: TRBD1; j_gene: TRBJ2-3; CDR3aa: CASSQEDRASSTDTQYF; CDR3nt: TGCGCCAGCAGCCAGGAGGACAGGGCCTCTAGCACAGATACGCAGTATTTT
v_gene: TRBV18; len: 16; abundance: many; d_gene: -; j_gene: TRBJ2-3; CDR3aa: CASSPLGSGSTDTQYF; CDR3nt: TGTGCCAGCTCACCCCTGGGTAGCGGAAGCACAGATACGCAGTATTTT
v_gene: TRBV29-1; len: 10; abundance: -; d_gene: -; j_gene: TRBJ2-3; CDR3aa: CSEGTDTQYF; CDR3nt: TGCAGCGAGGGCACAGATACGCAGTATTTT
v_gene: TRBV5-4; len: 16; abundance: many; d_gene: -; j_gene: TRBJ1-1; CDR3aa: CASSYPGPTGNTEAFF; CDR3nt: TGTGCCAGCAGCTACCCGGGACCTACGGGGAACACTGAAGCTTTCTTT
v_gene: TRBV25-1; len: 13; abundance: few; d_gene: TRBD1; j_gene: TRBJ1-1; CDR3aa: CASAGQGNTEAFF; CDR3nt: TGTGCCAGCGCCGGACAGGGGAACACTGAAGCTTTCTTT
v_gene: TRBV4-2; len: 17; abundance: -; d_gene: -; j_gene: TRBJ2-1; CDR3aa: CASSQDYTRVGYNEQFF; CDR3nt: TGTGCCAGCAGCCAAGACTATACGCGAGTCGGGTACAATGAGCAGTTCTTC
v_gene: TRBV7-2; len: 14; abundance: many; d_gene: -; j_gene: TRBJ2-5; CDR3aa: CASSLVPLGETQYF; CDR3nt: TGTGCCAGCAGCTTAGTGCCGTTGGGGGAGACCCAGTACTTC
v_gene: TRBV7-9; len: 15; abundance: many; d_gene: TRBD1; j_gene: TRBJ2-4; CDR3aa: CASSLGTGVRNIQYF; CDR3nt: TGTGCCAGCAGCTTAGGGACAGGAGTACGAAACATTCAGTACTTC
v_gene: TRBV28; len: 15; abundance: many; d_gene: TRBD2; j_gene: TRBJ2-1; CDR3aa: CASRIGGVSYNEQFF; CDR3nt: TGTGCCAGCAGAATTGGGGGGGTTTCCTACAATGAGCAGTTCTTC
v_gene: TRBV28; len: 15; abundance: -; d_gene: -; j_gene: TRBJ2-1; CDR3aa: CASSLVMDSTGEQFF; CDR3nt: TGTGCCAGCAGTTTGGTGATGGACTCCACCGGGGAGCAGTTCTTC
v_gene: TRBV5-1; len: 13; abundance: few; d_gene: -; j_gene: TRBJ2-1; CDR3aa: CASSGRAYNEQFF; CDR3nt: TGCGCCAGCAGCGGGCGGGCGTACAATGAGCAGTTCTTC
v_gene: TRBV7-2; len: 15; abundance: few; d_gene: -; j_gene: TRBJ2-1; CDR3aa: CASSLGRGPTNEQFF; CDR3nt: TGTGCCAGCAGCTTAGGCAGGGGACCCACCAATGAGCAGTTCTTC
v_gene: TRBV4-3; len: 16; abundance: many; d_gene: -; j_gene: TRBJ2-1; CDR3aa: CASSQEARRVYNEQFF; CDR3nt: TGCGCCAGCAGCCAAGAGGCAAGGAGGGTTTACAATGAGCAGTTCTTC
v_gene: TRBV28; len: 19; abundance: once; d_gene: -; j_gene: TRBJ2-2; CDR3aa: CASSSLDSYTTTFTGELFF; CDR3nt: TGTGCCAGCAGTTCACTGGACAGTTACACTACTACATTTACCGGGGAGCTGTTTTTT
v_gene: TRBV10-3; len: 14; abundance: few; d_gene: TRBD2; j_gene: TRBJ2-3; CDR3aa: CAISPGLATDTQYF; CDR3nt: TGTGCCATCAGTCCGGGACTAGCAACAGATACGCAGTATTTT
v_gene: TRBV6-5; len: 15; abundance: many; d_gene: TRBD1; j_gene: TRBJ1-2; CDR3aa: CASSYSGTGHYGYTF; CDR3nt: TGTGCCAGCAGTTACTCGGGGACAGGGCACTATGGCTACACCTTC
v_gene: TRBV9; len: 14; abundance: -; d_gene: TRBD1; j_gene: TRBJ2-7; CDR3aa: CASSQSGQIYEQYF; CDR3nt: TGTGCCAGCAGCCAATCGGGACAGATCTACGAGCAGTACTTC
v_gene: TRBV7-2; len: 16; abundance: many; d_gene: TRBD1; j_gene: TRBJ1-3; CDR3aa: CASSRSPGTAGNTIYF; CDR3nt: TGTGCCAGCAGCCGATCGCCCGGGACAGCTGGAAACACCATATATTTT
v_gene: TRBV20-1; len: 13; abundance: many; d_gene: -; j_gene: TRBJ2-1; CDR3aa: CSAPPRGRPEQFF; CDR3nt: TGCAGTGCCCCCCCTCGGGGGCGCCCAGAGCAGTTCTTC
v_gene: TRBV12-3/TRBV12-4; len: 12; abundance: many; d_gene: TRBD1; j_gene: TRBJ2-1; CDR3aa: CASRRTGTEQFF; CDR3nt: TGTGCCAGCAGACGGACAGGGACTGAGCAGTTCTTC
v_gene: TRBV18; len: 17; abundance: many; d_gene: TRBD1; j_gene: TRBJ2-5; CDR3aa: CASSPLGSGQGQETQYF; CDR3nt: TGTGCCAGCTCACCACTCGGGTCGGGACAGGGCCAAGAGACCCAGTACTTC
v_gene: TRBV29-1; len: 12; abundance: many; d_gene: TRBD1; j_gene: TRBJ2-5; CDR3aa: CSVDRGQETQYF; CDR3nt: TGCAGCGTGGACAGGGGCCAAGAGACCCAGTACTTC
v_gene: TRBV5-1; len: 16; abundance: many; d_gene: -; j_gene: TRBJ1-5; CDR3aa: CASSLVVTAPNQPQHF; CDR3nt: TGCGCCAGCAGCTTGGTGGTTACGGCCCCCAATCAGCCCCAGCATTTT
v_gene: TRBV28; len: 12; abundance: -; d_gene: -; j_gene: TRBJ2-2; CDR3aa: CASRGVTGELFF; CDR3nt: TGTGCCAGCAGGGGAGTTACCGGGGAGCTGTTTTTT
v_gene: TRBV5-1; len: 16; abundance: many; d_gene: TRBD2; j_gene: TRBJ2-1; CDR3aa: CASSLAASGGNNEQFF; CDR3nt: TGCGCCAGCAGCTTGGCGGCTAGCGGGGGGAACAATGAGCAGTTCTTC
v_gene: TRBV27; len: 14; abundance: many; d_gene: TRBD1; j_gene: TRBJ2-3; CDR3aa: CASRQDRGTDTQYF; CDR3nt: TGTGCCAGCAGACAGGACAGGGGAACAGATACGCAGTATTTT
v_gene: TRBV12-3/TRBV12-4; len: 15; abundance: -; d_gene: -; j_gene: TRBJ2-1; CDR3aa: CASSLYTGMTNEQFF; CDR3nt: TGTGCCAGCAGTTTATACACAGGGATGACAAATGAGCAGTTCTTC
v_gene: TRBV30; len: 14; abundance: -; d_gene: TRBD1; j_gene: TRBJ1-5; CDR3aa: CAWSRTGGNQPQHF; CDR3nt: TGTGCCTGGTCCCGGACAGGGGGTAATCAGCCCCAGCATTTT
v_gene: TRBV6-2/TRBV6-3; len: 15; abundance: many; d_gene: -; j_gene: TRBJ2-5; CDR3aa: CASSYSGGVMETQYF; CDR3nt: TGTGCCAGCAGTTACTCGGGCGGGGTCATGGAGACCCAGTACTTC
v_gene: TRBV19; len: 13; abundance: -; d_gene: -; j_gene: TRBJ2-1; CDR3aa: CASRNRGSNEQFF; CDR3nt: TGTGCCAGTAGGAACCGGGGGTCCAATGAGCAGTTCTTC
v_gene: TRBV7-2; len: 14; abundance: few; d_gene: -; j_gene: TRBJ1-6; CDR3aa: CASSRPLNDSPLHF; CDR3nt: TGTGCCAGCAGCCGGCCCCTCAACGATTCACCCCTCCACTTT
v_gene: TRBV18; len: 17; abundance: many; d_gene: -; j_gene: TRBJ2-3; CDR3aa: CASSPVPRWHSTDTQYF; CDR3nt: TGTGCCAGCTCACCAGTTCCCCGGTGGCACAGCACAGATACGCAGTATTTT
v_gene: TRBV7-9; len: 11; abundance: many; d_gene: -; j_gene: TRBJ2-3; CDR3aa: CAAGAGDTQYF; CDR3nt: TGTGCCGCCGGGGCGGGAGATACGCAGTATTTT
v_gene: TRBV2; len: 13; abundance: few; d_gene: -; j_gene: TRBJ1-1; CDR3aa: CASSGGPGTEAFF; CDR3nt: TGTGCCAGCAGTGGGGGGCCAGGCACTGAAGCTTTCTTT
v_gene: TRBV7-3; len: 12; abundance: many; d_gene: -; j_gene: TRBJ2-1; CDR3aa: CASSFLFNEQFF; CDR3nt: TGTGCCAGCAGCTTTCTTTTCAATGAGCAGTTCTTC
v_gene: TRBV9; len: 16; abundance: many; d_gene: -; j_gene: TRBJ2-7; CDR3aa: CASSVAQFEGTYEQYF; CDR3nt: TGTGCCAGCAGCGTAGCCCAGTTTGAGGGCACCTACGAGCAGTACTTC
v_gene: TRBV5-8; len: 14; abundance: many; d_gene: -; j_gene: TRBJ1-6; CDR3aa: CASSAPREGSPLHF; CDR3nt: TGTGCCAGCAGCGCGCCGCGGGAAGGCTCACCCCTCCACTTT
v_gene: TRBV7-9; len: 17; abundance: many; d_gene: TRBD1; j_gene: TRBJ2-2; CDR3aa: CASSFLPGQPSPGELFF; CDR3nt: TGTGCCAGCAGCTTTTTACCGGGACAGCCGTCTCCCGGGGAGCTGTTTTTT
v_gene: TRBV19; len: 15; abundance: few; d_gene: -; j_gene: TRBJ1-1; CDR3aa: CASSIPGHSGVEAFF; CDR3nt: TGTGCCAGTAGTATCCCGGGACACTCGGGGGTTGAAGCTTTCTTT
v_gene: TRBV6-5; len: 17; abundance: -; d_gene: TRBD2; j_gene: TRBJ2-5; CDR3aa: CASSWGGRHGNQETQYF; CDR3nt: TGTGCCAGCAGTTGGGGGGGGAGACACGGCAATCAAGAGACCCAGTACTTC